This T cell receptor beta chain emerged from a study of cytomegalovirus exposure and HLA in healthy donors. Study-wide results and limits: Later genetic work tied a missense DCLRE1C variant to beta-chain V and J trimming.

For this clone: Its antigen is as yet unknown.

Trimming pared 7 bases from V and 0 bases from J, leaving 12 bases between. The CDR3 extends over 14 amino acids. The germline V gene has CDR1 MNHNS and CDR2 SASEGT. The study ran its PCR with 60 Vbeta and 13 Jbeta primers. Libraries were prepared by immunoSEQ multiplex PCR; TCRdb keeps only in-frame clonotypes and omits some of them. The sample has about 150,000 clones; more than 70% are singletons. The source of this sequence is a male donor in good health and CMV-seronegative. Sample: PBMCs. The chain uses TRBV6-1 and TRBJ1-1, with D unresolved. CDR3 DNA: TGTGCCAGCACCCCTGGGCACCTGAACACTGAAGCTTTCTTT. Its protein is CASTPGHLNTEAFF.